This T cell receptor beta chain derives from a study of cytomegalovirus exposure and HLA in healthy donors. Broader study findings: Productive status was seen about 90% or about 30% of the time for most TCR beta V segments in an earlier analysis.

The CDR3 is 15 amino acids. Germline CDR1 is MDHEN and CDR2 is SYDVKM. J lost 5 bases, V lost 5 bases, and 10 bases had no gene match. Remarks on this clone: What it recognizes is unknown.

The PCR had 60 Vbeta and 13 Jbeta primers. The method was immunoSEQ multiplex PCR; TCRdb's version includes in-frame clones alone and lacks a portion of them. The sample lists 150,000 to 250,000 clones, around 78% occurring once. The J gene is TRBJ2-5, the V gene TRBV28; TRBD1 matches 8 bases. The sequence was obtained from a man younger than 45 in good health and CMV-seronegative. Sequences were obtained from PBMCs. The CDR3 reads CASSRPGGAQETQYF. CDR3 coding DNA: TGTGCCAGCAGTCGACCAGGGGGCGCGCAGGAGACCCAGTACTTC.